This passage covers 12 T cell receptor beta chains from one sample sequenced in a study of identical twins. In TCRdb, the 5' RACE reads were re-called with MiXCR into one record per CDR3 protein. The table lists roughly 240,000 distinct CDR3 sequences, roughly 7% of them singletons. These same records also appear under a second study, on yellow fever vaccine responses in identical twins.

The sample consisted of memory (CD45RO+) T cells sorted from blood. The receptors here all came from a woman aged 18-29 years in good health.

In this sample, this clonotype turned up a few times. The chain couples TRBV5-5 to TRBJ2-3; a weak D match, TRBD1 (5 bases). The CDR3 loop spans 14 amino acids. Trimming shortened V by 2 bases and J by 5 bases, and 12 bases separated the two germline ends. In germline, CDR1 is SGHKS, CDR2 YYEKEE (reference sequence). The CDR3 DNA follows: TGTGCCAGCAGCTTAGGGGCCGCAAAAGATACGCAGTATTTT. Translating it yields CASSLGAAKDTQYF.

This clonotype was observed at least ten times. The chain couples TRBV27 to TRBJ2-7; D might be TRBD1 (6 bases). The CDR3 has 13 amino acids. Trimming stripped 7 bases from V and 6 bases from J, with 16 bases between. Germline V lookup: CDR1 MNHEY, CDR2 SMNVEV (reference sequence). Here the CDR3 reads CASTGAGAFEQYF. The CDR3 DNA reads TGTGCCAGCACCGGGGCAGGGGCCTTCGAGCAGTACTTC.

The chain joins TRBV28 to TRBJ2-1, with TRBD2 matching 8 bases. The V gene end was trimmed by 2 bases and the J gene end by 4 bases; junction bases not matched to a gene: 1. The CDR3 length is 14 residues. Germline V lookup: CDR1 MDHEN, CDR2 SYDVKM. The CDR3 nucleotides read TGTGCCAGCAGTTTAACGGGGGGGTACAATGAGCAGTTCTTC. Translating it yields CASSLTGGYNEQFF.

In its sample, this clonotype was seen many times. V usage is TRBV7-9 and J usage is TRBJ2-3, with 9 bases that match TRBD2. The CDR3 sequence is 15 residues long. Germline CDR1 reads SEHNR; CDR2 reads FQNEAQ (reference sequence). J lost 4 bases, V lost 6 bases, and 8 bases had no gene match. The CDR3 region is CASSPGGRVADTQYF. The CDR3 DNA is TGTGCCAGCAGTCCCGGCGGGAGGGTAGCAGATACGCAGTATTTT. The full variable domain, rest sourced from reference TRBV7-9 and TRBJ2-3, is DTGVSQNPRHKITKRGQNVTFRCDPISEHNRLYWYRQTLGQGPEFLTYFQNEAQLEKSRLLSDRFSAERPKGSFSTLEIQRTEQGDSAMYLCASSPGGRVADTQYFGPGTRLTVL.

There are many counts of this clonotype. J is TRBJ2-7 and V is TRBV10-3, with TRBD2 matching 10 bases. The ends lost 7 bases at V and 5 bases at J; junction bases unmatched: 8. The CDR3 runs 14 residues. Germline V CDR1 and CDR2: ENHRY, SYGVKD. CDR3 DNA sequence: TGTGCCATCAACTCCGGGACTAGCGAACACGAGCAGTACTTC. Encoded protein: CAINSGTSEHEQYF.

This clonotype was counted many times. This rearrangement joins TRBV4-1 to TRBJ2-1; TRBD2 might be the D (6 bases). CDR3 length equals 16 residues. Per the germline V gene, CDR1 is MGHRA and CDR2 is YSYEKL. V lost 6 bases, J lost 2 bases, and 17 bases lay in between. In DNA form, the CDR3 reads TGCGCCAGCAGGCCCAGCTCTGGGAGGACCTACAATGAGCAGTTCTTC. It yields the protein CASRPSSGRTYNEQFF.

This clonotype was observed many times. The chain uses TRBV6-1 and TRBJ2-7; TRBD2 matches at 11 bases. Germline V gives CDR1 MNHNS, CDR2 SASEGT. Trimming at V came to 2 bases and at J to 4 bases, leaving 4 bases not matched to a gene. The CDR3 has 15 amino acids. The DNA for the CDR3 is TGTGCCAGCAGTGAACTAGCGGGAGGACAATACGAGCAGTACGTC. Its translation is CASSELAGGQYEQYV.

In its sample, this clonotype was seen many times. This sequence joins TRBV20-1 and TRBJ2-1; 10 bases are a match to TRBD1. After removal of 4 bases from V and 3 bases from J, the junction contained 3 bases not matched to a gene. The CDR3 contains 14 residues. Germline V gene lookup returns CDR1 DFQATT and CDR2 SNEGSKA (reference sequence). The CDR3 coding sequence is TGCAGTGCTACCGGACAGGGGGACTACAATGAGCAGTTCTTC. Protein: CSATGQGDYNEQFF.

The chain carries TRBV7-9 and TRBJ1-6; D remains ambiguous. V was trimmed by 4 bases and J by 10 bases, leaving 11 bases between them. CDR1 and CDR2 (germline): SEHNR, FQNEAQ (reference sequence). The CDR3 totals 13 residues. The CDR3 DNA sequence: TGTGCCAGCAGCTCCCCTACCGGGTCACCCCTCCACTTT. The encoded protein is CASSSPTGSPLHF.

This clonotype showed up many times. V gene TRBV7-2 combines with J gene TRBJ2-3; D may be TRBD2 (6 bases). This CDR3 contains 14 residues. Trimming left V 3 bases short and J 1 base short, with 8 bases between. CDR1 SGHTA and CDR2 FQGNSA come from the germline V gene. The DNA for the CDR3 is TGTGCCAGCAGCTTTGTAGCGGGCACAGATACGCAGTATTTT. This translates into CASSFVAGTDTQYF.

This clonotype was counted ten times or more. V is TRBV5-1 and J is TRBJ1-1, with a possible D match to TRBD1 (5 bases). V was clipped by 3 bases and J by 0 bases, with 12 bases between them. In germline, CDR1 is SGHRS, CDR2 YFSETQ. The CDR3 covers 15 residues. The CDR3 region has the DNA TGCGCCAGCAGCTCTGGCAGGGCCTTGAACACTGAAGCTTTCTTT. Residues: CASSSGRALNTEAFF.

The V and J genes are TRBV2 and TRBJ2-3; the match to TRBD2 covers 14 bases. With V trimmed by 5 bases and J by 3 bases, 4 bases remained unmatched. The CDR3 spans 16 residues. CDR1 is SNHLY, CDR2 FYNNEI, per germline. The chain's CDR3 is CASSRLAGGLTDTQYF. Written as DNA, the CDR3 is TGTGCCAGCAGTAGACTAGCGGGGGGGCTAACAGATACGCAGTATTTT.